The sequence of this T cell receptor beta chain was determined in a study of radiation and T cells in renal cell carcinoma. General study findings and limits: In blood, top tumor clones expanded by 2 weeks, shrinking by 4.

Profiling relied on immunoSEQ multiplex PCR, and the TCRdb table lists in-frame clones only, not all of them. The sample contains approximately 70,000 clones, over 65% of which appear only once. A remark on this clone: Its target is not known.

Germline V gene lookup returns CDR1 KGHSH and CDR2 LQKENI. J gave up 6 bases and V 3 bases, and 11 bases lay outside the gene matches. This CDR3 has 17 residues. The time point: blood 4 weeks post-SBRT, at nephrectomy. The treatment is: 15 Gy SBRT to primary tumor, nephrectomy 4 weeks later. Nephrectomy followed 15 Gy stereotactic body radiation by 4 weeks. Serial blood draws occurred at baseline and 2 and 4 weeks post-SBRT. This renal cell carcinoma was of the clear cell type. The sequences come from blood, collected from a patient whose treatment included radiotherapy and nephrectomy. The clonotype originates from a man aged 60-69 years with renal cell carcinoma. V and J are TRBV18 and TRBJ2-2, with 9 bases lining up with TRBD1. CDR3 DNA: TGTGCCAGCTCACCGCTCGGGACAGGGATTCGCCCCGGGGAGCTGTTTTTT. Residues: CASSPLGTGIRPGELFF.